This TCR beta chain was sequenced for a study of blood T cell repertoires in COVID-19. The overall study: From T cells, B-cell-depleted T cells, or PBMCs came the material, which was cDNA or gDNA.

The CDR3 contains 15 residues. V lost 6 bases and J lost 9; bases outside the gene matches: 12. Germline-derived CDR1 and CDR2 are SGHKS and YYEKEE (reference sequence). The protocol was immunoSEQ multiplex PCR, while the TCRdb copy is restricted to in-frame clones and leaves out a portion. The top ten clones hold less than 7.5% of a sample with roughly 190,000 clones, over 75% of them seen once. Sequenced sample: peripheral blood. The rearrangement joins TRBV5-5 to TRBJ2-2, with 9 nucleotides matching TRBD1. The receptor was derived from a woman aged 35 to 49 who had recovered from COVID-19. The DNA for the CDR3 is TGTGCCAGCAACGCCTTACAGGGGGCTAATAGGGAGCTGTTTTTT. Translated: CASNALQGANRELFF.